This T cell receptor beta chain is from a study of blood T cells in healthy people across ages. Findings and limits, study-wide: Calculation of diversity from one million T cells yielded estimates considered to be underestimates. It was not possible, with unsorted PBMCs, to conclusively compare naive and antigen-experienced cells. Because donor CMV status was unknown, expanded clonotype changes were possibly confounded.

Regarding this clonotype: Its antigen remains unidentified.

Germline V lookup: CDR1 MNHEY, CDR2 SVGAGI. The length of the CDR3 is 13 residues. The second PCR ran about 6 to 11 cycles with a sample-barcoded 5' primer and J-beta primers. All samples yielded 3 million or more CDR3-containing paired-end reads. A single record per CDR3 protein comes from TCRdb applying MiXCR to the 5' RACE reads. This table holds roughly 1.4 million distinct CDR3 sequences, approximately 60% found once. The sequenced material came from blood. This chain joins TRBV6-5 and TRBJ2-4; TRBD1 agrees at 7 bases. The J call may be in error: the DNA end matches TRBJ2-7 better. The sequence was collected from a man aged 18 to 35 in good health. The CDR3 region has the DNA TGTGCCAGCAGTTACGACAGGGATGACGAGCAGTACTTC. Translation: CASSYDRDDEQYF.